These T cell receptor beta chains were read from a single sample in a study of T cells in Graves' hyperthyroidism and ophthalmopathy. A single record per CDR3 protein comes from TCRdb applying MiXCR to the multiplex PCR reads. This table holds 350,000 to 400,000 distinct CDR3 sequences, 11% to 15% found once. Material for sequencing was blood. The receptors here all came from a woman aged 55 to 70 with Graves' hyperthyroidism. The CDR3 runs from the conserved cysteine through the conserved F or W.

cdr3_aa: CASSLSWVGQGGTYEQYF
cdr3_length: 18
v_call: TRBV28
j_call: TRBJ2-7

cdr3_aa: CASSLSSSYNSPLHF
cdr3_length: 15
v_call: TRBV5-1
j_call: TRBJ1-6

cdr3_aa: CASSLAASLAYEQYF
cdr3_length: 15
v_call: TRBV7-9
j_call: TRBJ2-7

cdr3_aa: CASSLTRDRDPYEQYF
cdr3_length: 16
v_call: TRBV7-8
j_call: TRBJ2-7

cdr3_aa: CASSITTGSTQYF
cdr3_length: 13
v_call: TRBV11-3
j_call: TRBJ2-3

cdr3_aa: CASGLGGLAGNTDTQYF
cdr3_length: 17
v_call: TRBV12-5
j_call: TRBJ2-3

cdr3_aa: CASRSGTGNYEQYF
cdr3_length: 14
v_call: TRBV12-3/TRBV12-4
j_call: TRBJ2-7

cdr3_aa: CASSPIRGSGNTIYF
cdr3_length: 15
v_call: TRBV27
j_call: TRBJ1-3

cdr3_aa: CATSDSRGSSYEQYF
cdr3_length: 15
v_call: TRBV24-1
j_call: TRBJ2-7

cdr3_aa: CASSVAGGGLGETQYF
cdr3_length: 16
v_call: TRBV9
j_call: TRBJ2-5

cdr3_aa: CASSLLAESTDTQYF
cdr3_length: 15
v_call: TRBV28
j_call: TRBJ2-3

cdr3_aa: CAISESGGSYNEQFF
cdr3_length: 15
v_call: TRBV10-3
j_call: TRBJ2-1

cdr3_aa: CSAHQGRGYGYTF
cdr3_length: 13
v_call: TRBV20-1
j_call: TRBJ1-2

cdr3_aa: CASSQSATGYYGYTF
cdr3_length: 15
v_call: TRBV16
j_call: TRBJ1-2

cdr3_aa: CASSLGSREETQYF
cdr3_length: 14
v_call: TRBV11-2
j_call: TRBJ2-5

cdr3_aa: CASSSTYGYTF
cdr3_length: 11
v_call: TRBV5-1
j_call: TRBJ1-2

cdr3_aa: CATTEGQQVNQPQHF
cdr3_length: 15
v_call: TRBV10-3
j_call: TRBJ1-5

cdr3_aa: CASNLGLDGAFF
cdr3_length: 12
v_call: TRBV12-3/TRBV12-4
j_call: TRBJ1-1

cdr3_aa: CASSSIGAGELFF
cdr3_length: 13
v_call: TRBV19
j_call: TRBJ2-2

cdr3_aa: CSAARGEGPHEQYF
cdr3_length: 14
v_call: TRBV20-1
j_call: TRBJ2-7

cdr3_aa: CATSGRRGPQETQYF
cdr3_length: 15
v_call: TRBV15
j_call: TRBJ2-5

cdr3_aa: CASSQAIRVKESEAFF
cdr3_length: 16
v_call: TRBV4-1
j_call: TRBJ1-1

cdr3_aa: CASSQRGLAGPGGLNEQFF
cdr3_length: 19
v_call: TRBV3-1
j_call: TRBJ2-1

cdr3_aa: CSARDAGTAAGTEAFF
cdr3_length: 16
v_call: TRBV20-1
j_call: TRBJ1-1

cdr3_aa: CASSQAFGTSGSDEQFF
cdr3_length: 17
v_call: TRBV14
j_call: TRBJ2-1

cdr3_aa: CASNLRTNEKLFF
cdr3_length: 13
v_call: TRBV12-3/TRBV12-4
j_call: TRBJ1-4

cdr3_aa: CAWSRRDRVNTGELFF
cdr3_length: 16
v_call: TRBV30
j_call: TRBJ2-2

cdr3_aa: CASSPSVGLQQFF
cdr3_length: 13
v_call: TRBV5-1
j_call: TRBJ2-1

cdr3_aa: CSVAQGAGANVLTF
cdr3_length: 14
v_call: TRBV29-1
j_call: TRBJ2-6

cdr3_aa: CASSFGAGDTYEQYF
cdr3_length: 15
v_call: TRBV27
j_call: TRBJ2-7

cdr3_aa: CSALHFNNEQFF
cdr3_length: 12
v_call: TRBV20-1
j_call: TRBJ2-1

cdr3_aa: CASSYYSRANYGYTF
cdr3_length: 15
v_call: TRBV6-5
j_call: TRBJ1-2

cdr3_aa: CACQTRGWGGYTF
cdr3_length: 13
v_call: TRBV30
j_call: TRBJ1-2

cdr3_aa: CASGFRDREAFF
cdr3_length: 12
v_call: TRBV12-3/TRBV12-4
j_call: TRBJ1-1

cdr3_aa: CASGSGDTRSYNEQFF
cdr3_length: 16
v_call: TRBV7-9
j_call: TRBJ2-1

cdr3_aa: CASSQELVFTDTQYF
cdr3_length: 15
v_call: TRBV3-1
j_call: TRBJ2-3

cdr3_aa: CASIPPCRGDGSQEFF
cdr3_length: 16
v_call: TRBV7-4
j_call: TRBJ2-1

cdr3_aa: CASSLHRGATEAFF
cdr3_length: 14
v_call: TRBV7-3
j_call: TRBJ1-1

cdr3_aa: CASSLLAGVAEAFF
cdr3_length: 14
v_call: TRBV12-3/TRBV12-4
j_call: TRBJ1-1

cdr3_aa: CAISDQVAKNIQYF
cdr3_length: 14
v_call: TRBV10-3
j_call: TRBJ2-4